There are a few counts of the clone carrying this T cell receptor beta chain. This record belongs to a study of early T cells in non-severe SARS-CoV-2 infection. TCRdb independently ran MiXCR on the 5' RACE reads; one entry per CDR3 protein. The sample comprises approximately 62,000 distinct CDR3 sequences, around 12% of which are singletons, and roughly 4.5% rests with the top ten. The source of this sequence is an adult who was a healthcare worker with PCR-confirmed SARS-CoV-2 infection or an uninfected control (not recorded which). Sequences were obtained from whole blood.

The CDR3 nucleotides are TGTGCCAGCAGAAAAGACAGCTCTCCCGGCTACACCTTC. Protein product: CASRKDSSPGYTF. The chain uses TRBV6-2 or TRBV6-3 and TRBJ1-2; tentative D call: TRBD1 (5 bases). The CDR3 consists of 13 residues. The germline V gene encodes CDR1 MNHEY and CDR2 SVGEGT. Trimming removed 6 bases from V and 8 bases from J, with 16 bases in between.